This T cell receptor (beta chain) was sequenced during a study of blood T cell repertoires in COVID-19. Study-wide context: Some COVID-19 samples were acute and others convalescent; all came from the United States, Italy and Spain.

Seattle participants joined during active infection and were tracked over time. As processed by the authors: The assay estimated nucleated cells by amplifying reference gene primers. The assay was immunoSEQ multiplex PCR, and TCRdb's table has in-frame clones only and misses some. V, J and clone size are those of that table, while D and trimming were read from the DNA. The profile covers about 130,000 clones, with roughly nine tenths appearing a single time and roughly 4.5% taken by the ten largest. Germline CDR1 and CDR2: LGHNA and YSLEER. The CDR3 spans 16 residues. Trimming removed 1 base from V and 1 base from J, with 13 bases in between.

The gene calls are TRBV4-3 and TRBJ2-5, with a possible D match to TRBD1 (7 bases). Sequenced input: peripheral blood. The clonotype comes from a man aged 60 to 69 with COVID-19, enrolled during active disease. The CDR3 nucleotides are TGCGCCAGCAGCCAAGGGACTAACAGGGGCCAAGAGACCCAGTACTTC. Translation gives CASSQGTNRGQETQYF.